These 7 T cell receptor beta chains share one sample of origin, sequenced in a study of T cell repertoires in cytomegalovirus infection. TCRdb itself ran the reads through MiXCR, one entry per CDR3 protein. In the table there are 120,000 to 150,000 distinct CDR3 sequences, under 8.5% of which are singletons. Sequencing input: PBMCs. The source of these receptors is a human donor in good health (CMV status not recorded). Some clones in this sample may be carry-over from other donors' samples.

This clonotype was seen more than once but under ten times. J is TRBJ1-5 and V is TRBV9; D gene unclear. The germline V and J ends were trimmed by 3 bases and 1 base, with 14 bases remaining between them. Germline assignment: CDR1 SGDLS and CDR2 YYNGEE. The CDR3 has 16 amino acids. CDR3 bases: TGTGCCAGCAGCGCCCCACGGCCCTCGAGCAATCAGCCCCAGCATTTT. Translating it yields CASSAPRPSSNQPQHF.

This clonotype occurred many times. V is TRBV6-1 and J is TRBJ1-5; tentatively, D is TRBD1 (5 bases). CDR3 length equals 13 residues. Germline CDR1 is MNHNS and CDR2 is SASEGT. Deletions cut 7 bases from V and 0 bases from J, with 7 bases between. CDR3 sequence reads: CASMGVSNQPQHF. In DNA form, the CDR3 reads TGTGCCAGCATGGGGGTTAGCAATCAGCCCCAGCATTTT.

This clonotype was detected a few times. The CDR3 nucleotides are TGTGCCAGCGGTGGGACAGGCCCCGGAAGGGCTTTCTTT. Residues: CASGGTGPGRAFF. The rearrangement joins TRBV6-6 to TRBJ1-1, with TRBD1 matching 8 bases. The CDR3 has 13 amino acids. CDR1 MNHNY and CDR2 SVGAGI come from the germline V gene (reference sequence). V shed 8 bases, J shed 11 bases, and the junction held 13 bases outside the gene matches.

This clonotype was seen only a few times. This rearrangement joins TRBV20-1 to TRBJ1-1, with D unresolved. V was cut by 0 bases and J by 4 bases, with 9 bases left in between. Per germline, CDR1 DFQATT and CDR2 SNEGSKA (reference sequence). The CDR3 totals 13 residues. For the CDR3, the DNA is TGCAGTGCTAGAGATCTGTGGGGCACTGAAGCTTTCTTT. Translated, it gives CSARDLWGTEAFF.

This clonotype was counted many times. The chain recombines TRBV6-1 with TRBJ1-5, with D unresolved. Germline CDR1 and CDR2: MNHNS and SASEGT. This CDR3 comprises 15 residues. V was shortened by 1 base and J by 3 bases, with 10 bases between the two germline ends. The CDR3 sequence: CASSEVDGLNQPQHF. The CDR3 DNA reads TGTGCCAGCAGTGAAGTTGACGGACTCAATCAGCCCCAGCATTTT.

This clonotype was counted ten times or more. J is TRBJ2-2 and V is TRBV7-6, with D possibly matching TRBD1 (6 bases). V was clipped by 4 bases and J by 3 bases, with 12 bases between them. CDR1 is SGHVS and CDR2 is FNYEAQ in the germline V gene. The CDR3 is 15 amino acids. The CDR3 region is CASSSDSSHTGELFF. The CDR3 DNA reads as TGTGCCAGCAGCTCGGACAGTTCTCACACCGGGGAGCTGTTTTTT.

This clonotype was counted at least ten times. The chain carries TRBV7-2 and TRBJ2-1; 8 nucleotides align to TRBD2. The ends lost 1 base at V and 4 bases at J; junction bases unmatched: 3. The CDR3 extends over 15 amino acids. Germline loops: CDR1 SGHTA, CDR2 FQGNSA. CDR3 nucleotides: TGTGCCAGCAGCTTAGACGGGGGGGGTTACAATGAGCAGTTCTTC. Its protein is CASSLDGGGYNEQFF. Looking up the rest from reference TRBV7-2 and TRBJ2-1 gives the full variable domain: GAGVSQSPSNKVTEKGKDVELRCDPISGHTALYWYRQSLGQGLEFLIYFQGNSAPDKSGLPSDRFSAERTGGSVSTLTIQRTQQEDSAVYLCASSLDGGGYNEQFFGPGTRLTVL.